This T cell receptor (beta chain) derives from a study of patients and donors after allogeneic stem cell transplantation. V was clipped by 1 base and J by 15 bases, with 19 bases between them. This CDR3 is 14 amino acids long. CDR1 and CDR2 from the germline V gene are SEHNR and FQNEAQ (reference sequence). TCRdb re-called the RT-PCR reads through MiXCR, storing one row per CDR3 protein. Of fewer than 200,000 distinct CDR3 sequences in the sample, 30% are singletons; the top ten hold 3.2%. Only a few counts were recorded for this clonotype. The genes are TRBV7-9 and TRBJ2-1, with D hard to call. The TCR comes from a human donor who was either an allogeneic HSCT recipient or a stem cell or donor lymphocyte infusion donor (not recorded which). It is not recorded whose cells these are; they may come from a transplant donor. Sequencing was carried out using blood, either unsorted or a sorted T cell fraction (not recorded which). The CDR3 region is CASSLDETPVLSFF. For the CDR3, the DNA is TGTGCCAGCAGCTTAGACGAGACTCCCGTTCTATCGTTCTTC.